The rows below give T cell receptor beta chains drawn from one sample of a study of tumor-infiltrating lymphocytes in primary liver carcinoma. One entry per CDR3 protein results from TCRdb running MiXCR on the multiplex PCR reads. In the table there are 110,000 or so distinct CDR3 sequences, roughly 80% of which are singletons. Sequenced material: liver tumor tissue from sampling region 3. All receptors derive from a man aged 40-55 years with primary liver carcinoma and hepatitis B virus infection. Both conserved end residues are part of each CDR3. The order of the fields is clone size, J gene, V gene, D gene, CDR3 protein, CDR3 DNA. The D gene is left open where the match is weak. For some rows the clone size is stated as once, few or many, or as a class when expanded; others skip it.

many TRBJ2-7 TRBV28 TRBD1 CASSSGQGFYEQYF TGTGCCAGCAGTTCGGGACAGGGATTCTACGAGCAGTACTTC
- TRBJ2-2 TRBV7-3 - CARSLSSVGTGELFF TGTGCCAGGAGCTTATCTAGCGTTGGCACTGGAGAGCTGTTTTTT
once TRBJ2-7 TRBV4-2 TRBD2 CASSQGVSGSYEQYF TGTGCCAGCAGCCAGGGTGTTAGCGGGAGCTACGAGCAGTACTTT
- TRBJ2-5 TRBV11-2 - CANSLSSIQDTGRETQYF TGTGCCAACAGCCTTAGCTCAATCCAGGATACTGGGCGGGAGACCCAGTACTTC
- TRBJ2-5 TRBV7-2 - CASSLFGDVKTQYF TGTGCCAGCAGCTTATTTGGGGATGTGAAGACCCAGTACTTC
- TRBJ2-1 TRBV29-1 TRBD2 CSVVLVGGFYNGQFF TGCAGCGTTGTACTAGTGGGAGGGTTCTACAATGGGCAGTTCTTC
- TRBJ1-1 TRBV5-5 - CANNHEGERYTEAFF TGTGCCAACAACCATGAGGGTGAGCGATACACTGAAGCTTTCTTT
- TRBJ1-4 TRBV6-5 - CASSYCDGGYDKLFF TGTGCCAGCAGTTACTGTGACGGAGGTTATGATAAACTGTTTTTT
- TRBJ2-4 TRBV29-1 - CNGLGGQKNIQYF TGTAACGGATTAGGTGGGCAGAAAAACATTCAGTACTTC
many TRBJ1-1 TRBV5-4 - CASSWGVSGRLNTEAFF TGTGCCAGCAGCTGGGGAGTGTCGGGACGCCTGAACACTGAAGCTTTCTTT
once TRBJ2-1 TRBV11-2 TRBD2 CASSPRSSGIIYNEQFF TGCGCCAGCAGTCCCCGCAGTAGCGGGATTATCTACAATGAGCAGTTCTTC
- TRBJ2-2 TRBV9 - CASSGTLINTGELFF TGTGCCAGCAGCGGGACACTCATAAACACCGGGGAGCTGTTTTTT
- TRBJ2-3 TRBV6-1 TRBD2 CASRGRGIEAQSLQPQYF TGTGCCAGCAGGGGGAGGGGTATAGAAGCCCAATCATTACAGCCCCAGTATTTT
- TRBJ1-6 TRBV11-1 - CASSRLLVSPFHF TGTGCCAGCAGCCGGCTACTGGTTTCACCCTTCCACTTT
- TRBJ2-2 TRBV14 - CVSNQVRELFF TGCGTAAGCAACCAAGTGCGGGAGCTGTTTTTT
- TRBJ2-7 TRBV7-3 - CDSSSTGGDEQYF TGTGACAGCAGCTCCACCGGCGGTGACGAGCAGTACTTC
- TRBJ2-1 TRBV29-1 TRBD1 CSVESGAGGFYEQFF TGCAGCGTTGAGTCCGGGGCAGGGGGCTTTTATGAGCAGTTCTTC
- TRBJ1-1 TRBV29-1 - CNVAPGWGMNTESFF TGTAACGTTGCCCCAGGGTGGGGGATGAACACTGAATCTTTCTTT
- TRBJ2-3 TRBV29-1 - CSVAQSGTTTDTQYF TGCAGCGTTGCCCAATCCGGGACAACCACAGATACGCAGTATTTT
- TRBJ2-5 TRBV5-4 - CVSSRARGPQETQYF TGTGTCAGCAGCCGAGCGAGAGGGCCCCAAGAGACCCAGTACTTC
- TRBJ2-3 TRBV11-2 - CASSLVTGLGTDTQYF TGTGCCAGCAGCTTAGTTACGGGGTTGGGTACAGATACGCAGTATTTT
few TRBJ2-7 TRBV4-3 - CASSQDLTGSYELYF TGCGCCAGCAGCCAAGATCTGACAGGCTCCTACGAGCTGTACTTC
- TRBJ1-5 TRBV30 - CAWSYGVNRPQHF TGTGCCTGGAGTTATGGGGTAAATCGGCCCCAGCATTTT
few TRBJ1-5 TRBV18 - CASSPGEINQPQHF TGTGCCAGCTCACCCGGGGAAATCAATCAGCCCCAGCATTTT
- TRBJ1-2 TRBV12-3/TRBV12-4 - CDSSLRQLSLLDYTF TGTGACAGCAGTTTAAGGCAGCTCTCGTTATTAGACTACACCTTC
- TRBJ2-5 TRBV29-1 - CSVEADSGRAVAQYF TGCAGCGTTGAAGCGGACAGCGGGCGAGCAGTGGCCCAGTACTTC
- TRBJ2-6 TRBV5-1 - CASGLGAGITSGANVLTF TGCGCCAGCGGGTTGGGGGCCGGTATAACCTCTGGGGCCAACGTCCTGACTTTC